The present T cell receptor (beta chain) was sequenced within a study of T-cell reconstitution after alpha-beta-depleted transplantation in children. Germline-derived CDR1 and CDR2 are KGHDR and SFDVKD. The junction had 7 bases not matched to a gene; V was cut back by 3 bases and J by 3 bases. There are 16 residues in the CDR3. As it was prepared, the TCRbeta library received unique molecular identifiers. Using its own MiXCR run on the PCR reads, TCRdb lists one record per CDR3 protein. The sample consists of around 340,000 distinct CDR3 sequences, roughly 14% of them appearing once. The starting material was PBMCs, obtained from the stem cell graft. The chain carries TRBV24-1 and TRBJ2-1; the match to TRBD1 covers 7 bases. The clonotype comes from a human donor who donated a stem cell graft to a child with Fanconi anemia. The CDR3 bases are TGTGCCACCAGTGATGCCTCGGGACAGAACTACAATGAGCAGTTCTTC. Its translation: CATSDASGQNYNEQFF.